The rows below give T cell receptor beta chains drawn from one sample of a study of cytomegalovirus exposure and HLA in healthy donors. Sequencing used immunoSEQ multiplex PCR; TCRdb keeps in-frame clones, though not all of them. The repertoire holds 150,000 to 200,000 clones, with over 70% as singletons. The source material was PBMCs. Receptors originate from a man younger than 35 in good health and CMV-seropositive. Each CDR3 is given with its conserved first and last residue. A D gene is named only where the DNA matches it firmly. Size values are once, few and many counts, or a class for expanded clones, and some rows have none.

DNA | CDR3 | V | D | length | size | J
TGCAGCGCTGGGAGTACAGATACGCAGTATTTT | CSAGSTDTQYF | TRBV29-1 | . | 11 | . | TRBJ2-3
TGTGCCAGCAGCTTAGACAACAGGAGCTCCTATAATTCACCCCTCCACTTT | CASSLDNRSSYNSPLHF | TRBV7-9 | . | 17 | . | TRBJ1-6
TGCGCCAGCAGCCAAGGGGGACAGGCCGGGGAGCTGTTTTTT | CASSQGGQAGELFF | TRBV4-3 | TRBD1 | 14 | . | TRBJ2-2
TGCAGCGTGATAAGGCCCGGGTCGTACAATGAGCAGTTCTTC | CSVIRPGSYNEQFF | TRBV29-1 | . | 14 | . | TRBJ2-1
TGTGCCAGCAGCTCAACTAGGGCGGGCGAGCAGTACTTC | CASSSTRAGEQYF | TRBV11-2 | . | 13 | few | TRBJ2-7
TGTGCCACTTCAGGGGCTGGTGAAAAACTGTTTTTT | CATSGAGEKLFF | TRBV6-6 | . | 12 | . | TRBJ1-4
TGCGCCAGCAAGTGGGACAGGGCTGGAAACACCATATATTTT | CASKWDRAGNTIYF | TRBV5-1 | TRBD1 | 14 | once | TRBJ1-3
TGTGCCAGCAGTCGACTAGCGGGGAATTCGGGTGAGCAGTTCTTC | CASSRLAGNSGEQFF | TRBV6-1 | TRBD2 | 15 | . | TRBJ2-1
TGTGCCAGCAGCTTAGTCGGTTCTGCAACTAATGAAAAACTGTTTTTT | CASSLVGSATNEKLFF | TRBV11-2 | . | 16 | . | TRBJ1-4
TGCGCCAGCAGCCAAGAATACAGGGGGACTGGAAACACCATATATTTT | CASSQEYRGTGNTIYF | TRBV4-3 | TRBD1 | 16 | . | TRBJ1-3
TGTGCCAGCTTAACGGGTCTAGCGGGAGAGGGCACAGATACGCAGTATTTT | CASLTGLAGEGTDTQYF | TRBV2 | TRBD2 | 17 | . | TRBJ2-3
TGTGCCAGCAGCGTCATAGCGGTGGGTCAATTCGAGACCCAGTACTTC | CASSVIAVGQFETQYF | TRBV9 | . | 16 | . | TRBJ2-5
TGTGCCAGCAGTTACACAACGACAGGGGGCTACTATGGCTACACCTTC | CASSYTTTGGYYGYTF | TRBV6-5 | TRBD1 | 16 | . | TRBJ1-2
TGCGCCAGCAGCCAAGATTCGTTCTCCTATAATTCACCCCTCCACTTT | CASSQDSFSYNSPLHF | TRBV4-1 | . | 16 | . | TRBJ1-6
TGTGCCAGTAGTATTGCCCCTGGCCGCGGCTACACCTTC | CASSIAPGRGYTF | TRBV19 | . | 13 | . | TRBJ1-2
TGTGCCAGCTCACCAGTGACAGCTTCCGAGCAGTACTTC | CASSPVTASEQYF | TRBV18 | . | 13 | once | TRBJ2-7
TGTGCCAGCTCACTAGAGACCTACGAGCAGTACTTC | CASSLETYEQYF | TRBV18 | . | 12 | . | TRBJ2-7
TGTGCCAGCAGCTCCCCCCTACAAGACTCGGACAATATCGAGTTCTTC | CASSSPLQDSDNIEFF | TRBV9 | . | 16 | . | TRBJ2-1
TGTGCCAGCAGTCGACAGGGCCTATCCTACAATGAGCAGTTCTTC | CASSRQGLSYNEQFF | TRBV7-2 | TRBD1 | 15 | . | TRBJ2-1
TGCGCCAGCAGCTCGGGACTAGCGGGAGGGGGCGAGCAGTACTTC | CASSSGLAGGGEQYF | TRBV5-1 | TRBD2 | 15 | . | TRBJ2-7
TGTGCCAGTAGTTTTTCACTAGCGGGAGGGCTTTACAGCACAGATACGCAGTATTTT | CASSFSLAGGLYSTDTQYF | TRBV19 | TRBD2 | 19 | . | TRBJ2-3
TGTGCCAGTACCTCGGGGAGGGCTAACACTGAAGCTTTCTTT | CASTSGRANTEAFF | TRBV19 | . | 14 | . | TRBJ1-1
TGTGCCAGCAGCCCGACACTCCACTCTGGAAACACCATATATTTT | CASSPTLHSGNTIYF | TRBV5-6 | . | 15 | . | TRBJ1-3
TGCGCCAGCAGCCAAGACGGCGGGGGGGCCAGAGATACGCAGTATTTT | CASSQDGGGARDTQYF | TRBV4-3 | TRBD2 | 16 | . | TRBJ2-3
TGCAGCGCTAGCGGGGGGCAGGAAATAACTAACACAGATACGCAGTATTTT | CSASGGQEITNTDTQYF | TRBV29-1 | TRBD2 | 17 | . | TRBJ2-3
TGCGCCAGCAGCGCCGGGGGGCGGGGGCCCACAGATACGCAGTATTTT | CASSAGGRGPTDTQYF | TRBV5-1 | . | 16 | . | TRBJ2-3
TGCAGCGTCGGGACAGGGGGAGGCGAGCAGTACTTC | CSVGTGGGEQYF | TRBV29-1 | TRBD1 | 12 | few | TRBJ2-7
TGTGCCAGTAGTTACGGGACAGGGGGCGGCTACGAGCAGTACTTT | CASSYGTGGGYEQYF | TRBV19 | TRBD1 | 15 | . | TRBJ2-7
TGTGCCAGCAGTCCTATCCTAGCTGCTGAGCAGTTCTTC | CASSPILAAEQFF | TRBV27 | . | 13 | . | TRBJ2-1
TGTGCCAGTAGTATAGGACTAGTGAACACTGAAGCTTTCTTT | CASSIGLVNTEAFF | TRBV19 | . | 14 | . | TRBJ1-1
TGTGCCATCAGTGATGACAGGGGAGTCAATCAGCCCCAGCATTTT | CAISDDRGVNQPQHF | TRBV10-3 | TRBD1 | 15 | . | TRBJ1-5
TGTGCCAGCAGCCAAGATGCCAGCCAGGGCTATGGCTACACCTTC | CASSQDASQGYGYTF | TRBV4-2 | . | 15 | . | TRBJ1-2
TGCGCCAGCAGCTTCGAACAGGGGCCTGTTGACACTGAAGCTTTCTTT | CASSFEQGPVDTEAFF | TRBV5-1 | TRBD1 | 16 | . | TRBJ1-1
TGTGCCAGCAGCACTTCAGGGGGCAGGGGCACTGAAGCTTTCTTT | CASSTSGGRGTEAFF | TRBV7-9 | TRBD1 | 15 | once | TRBJ1-1
TGTGCCAGCAGCGCCCGGACAGGGTCGGCGACTAATGAAAAACTGTTTTTT | CASSARTGSATNEKLFF | TRBV9 | TRBD1 | 17 | . | TRBJ1-4
TGTGCCATCAGGAACAGGGATGAGACTGAAGCTTTCTTT | CAIRNRDETEAFF | TRBV10-3 | . | 13 | . | TRBJ1-1
TGTGCCACCACGACAGGGCGGGCCGGGTCAGACACTGAAGCTTTCTTT | CATTTGRAGSDTEAFF | TRBV10-3 | TRBD1 | 16 | . | TRBJ1-1
TGTGCCAGCAGCGTGGGGACAGGGGGTCAGCCCCAGCATTTT | CASSVGTGGQPQHF | TRBV9 | TRBD1 | 14 | . | TRBJ1-5
TGTGCCAGCAGCCCGACTAGCGCCTACAATGAGCAGTTCTTC | CASSPTSAYNEQFF | TRBV7-9 | TRBD2 | 14 | . | TRBJ2-1
TGTGCCAGTAGTACCCGACAGGGGCACGGCTACACCTTC | CASSTRQGHGYTF | TRBV19 | TRBD1 | 13 | . | TRBJ1-2
TGTGCCACCAGCAGGCTTTGGGACAGGGGAGGATTGGTGTCACCCCTCCACTTT | CATSRLWDRGGLVSPLHF | TRBV15 | TRBD1 | 18 | . | TRBJ1-6
TGTGCCAGCAGCTTGAATCGACAGGTAAACACTGAAGCTTTCTTT | CASSLNRQVNTEAFF | TRBV7-2 | . | 15 | . | TRBJ1-1
TGTGCCAGCAGCGTAGCGTCAGGTAATGAGCAGTTCTTC | CASSVASGNEQFF | TRBV9 | . | 13 | . | TRBJ2-1
TGTGCCAGCAGCTCCTCGGGGGTTAACTATGGCTACACCTTC | CASSSSGVNYGYTF | TRBV7-9 | . | 14 | few | TRBJ1-2
TGTGCCAGCAGCCCGACTAGCGGGGGGTCAGATACGCAGTATTTT | CASSPTSGGSDTQYF | TRBV7-6 | TRBD2 | 15 | . | TRBJ2-3
TGTGCCAGCAGCAAATTAGGCGCGGACAGAGGCTACACCTTC | CASSKLGADRGYTF | TRBV11-2 | . | 14 | . | TRBJ1-2
TGTGCCAGCAGTTACTCTGGACTAGCGGGAGGGTACGAGCAGTACTTC | CASSYSGLAGGYEQYF | TRBV6-5 | TRBD2 | 16 | . | TRBJ2-7
TGTGCCACCAGCAGAGGCAACAGGTTAGCTAATGAAAAACTGTTTTTT | CATSRGNRLANEKLFF | TRBV15 | . | 16 | once | TRBJ1-4
TGTGCCAGCAGTTACTCGATGGGAGGGGGCTACACCTTC | CASSYSMGGGYTF | TRBV10-3 | . | 13 | . | TRBJ1-2
TGTGCCAGCTCACAGGGGGCGCGGGACACCGGGGAGCTGTTTTTT | CASSQGARDTGELFF | TRBV18 | TRBD1 | 15 | few | TRBJ2-2